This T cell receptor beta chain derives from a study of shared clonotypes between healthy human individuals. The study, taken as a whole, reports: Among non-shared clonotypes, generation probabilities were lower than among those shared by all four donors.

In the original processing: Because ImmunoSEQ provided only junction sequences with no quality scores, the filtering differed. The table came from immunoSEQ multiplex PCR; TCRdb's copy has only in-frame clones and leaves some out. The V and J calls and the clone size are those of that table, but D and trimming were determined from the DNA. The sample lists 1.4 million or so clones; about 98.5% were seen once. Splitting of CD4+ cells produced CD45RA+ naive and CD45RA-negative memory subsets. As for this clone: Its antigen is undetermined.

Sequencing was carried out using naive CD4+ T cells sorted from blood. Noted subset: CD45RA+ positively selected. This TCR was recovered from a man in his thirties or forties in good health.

The CDR3 is CASSASRLAGAPYEQYF. CDR3 DNA: TGTGCCAGCAGTGCATCTAGACTAGCGGGAGCCCCCTACGAGCAGTACTTC. V gene TRBV6-1 combines with J gene TRBJ2-7; 12 nucleotides agree with TRBD2. J was trimmed by 2 bases and V by 4 bases; bases with no gene match: 9. Germline-derived CDR1 and CDR2 are MNHNS and SASEGT. The CDR3 spans 17 residues.